This TCR beta chain emerged from a study of CD4+ T cells in melanoma. Notes on the study in general: Neoantigen-specific CD4+ T cells in melanoma reportedly had diverse differentiation states. CD8+ T cell, macrophage and B cell function reportedly correlated with neoantigen-specific CD4+ T cells.

The CDR3 spans 13 residues. The V and J ends lost 3 bases and 0 bases respectively, with 6 bases between them. Germline CDR1 is KGHSH and CDR2 is LQKENI. Remarks on this clone: Its antigen is not known.

This table comes from immunoSEQ multiplex PCR, and its TCRdb copy is limited to in-frame clones, with some not included. The repertoire consists of around 55,000 clones, with over 60% occurring once and the leading ten covering 4.8%. The J gene is TRBJ2-7, the V gene TRBV18; D ambiguous. The material sequenced was tumor tissue. The sequence came from a human donor with melanoma. CDR3 loop: CASSPSSSYEQYF. CDR3 sequence (DNA): TGTGCCAGCTCACCTTCCAGCTCCTACGAGCAGTACTTC.